These 25 T cell receptor beta chains share one sample of origin, sequenced in a study of Ad26.COV2.S vaccination and SARS-CoV-2 variants (dated by TCRdb to about 2021). In the paper's terms, the treatment or condition label means: 15 to 20 received Ad26.COV2.S at low or high dose, single or two shots; about 5 received placebo; per-sample allocation not given. For vaccine and placebo recipients, the sequenced repertoires came from samples collected on day 63 after the first injection. Receptor amplification or capture employed the immunoSEQ multiplex PCR assay. The table was pulled from immuneACCESS by TCRdb, which kept in-frame rearrangements only. Such tables lose some clones; where checked, under half of the loss comes from unresolved V genes, and the rest has no known cause. The sample contains 320,000 or so clones, 85% to 90% of them found a single time. The ten largest clones capture around 5.5% of the sample.

The sequencing here drew on peripheral blood, taken in a trial of Ad26.COV2.S vaccine versus placebo. The source of these receptors is a person between 18 and 60 years old who received the Ad26.COV2.S COVID-19 vaccine or a placebo.

This clone was seen a few times. The rearrangement joins TRBV7-8 to TRBJ2-7; 12 bases line up with TRBD2. Germline V gives CDR1 SGHVS, CDR2 FQNEAQ. With 1 base clipped from V and 6 bases from J, the junction kept 4 bases outside the gene matches. This CDR3 region has 15 residues. The CDR3, as DNA: TGTGCCAGCAGCTTAGGACTAGCGGGAGTTCCCGAGCAGTACGTC. Its protein is CASSLGLAGVPEQYV.

J is TRBJ2-3 and V is TRBV6-1, with 9 bases that match TRBD2. J gave up 4 bases and V 4 bases, and 18 bases lay outside the gene matches. CDR1 is MNHNS, CDR2 SASEGT, per germline. CDR3 length: 19 amino acids. In nucleotides, the CDR3 is TGTGCCAGCAGTGCCCCCGGCGGGGGGGCGTCAAGTCTCTCAGATACGCAGTATTTT. Protein: CASSAPGGGASSLSDTQYF.

The V and J genes are TRBV23-1 and TRBJ2-4; D perhaps matches TRBD2 (6 bases). TRBV23-1 is sorted into the ORF group, with uncertain function. The CDR3 is made up of 16 amino acids. V was trimmed by 7 bases and J by 0 bases, leaving 16 bases between them. For the CDR3, the DNA is TGCGCCAGCAAGGAGGGCGGGGAACTAGCCAAAAACATTCAGTACTTC. Encoded protein: CASKEGGELAKNIQYF.

The chain carries TRBV13 and TRBJ2-1; possibly TRBD1 for D (5 bases). Trimming took 5 bases from V and 15 from J, leaving 26 bases between them. The CDR3 runs to 15 residues. Germline V CDR1 and CDR2: PRHDT, FYEKMQ (reference sequence). In nucleotides, the CDR3 is TGTGCCAGCAGCATTAGGGGTGCCCTGTCAAGCCAGTTGTTCTTC. Encoded protein: CASSIRGALSSQLFF. Full variable domain (missing parts from reference TRBV13 and TRBJ2-1): AAGVIQSPRHLIKEKRETATLKCYPIPRHDTVYWYQQGPGQDPQFLISFYEKMQSDKGSIPDRFSAQQFSDYHSELNMSSLELGDSALYFCASSIRGALSSQLFFGPGTRLTVL.

This chain connects TRBV24-1 to TRBJ2-3; D may be TRBD1 or TRBD2 (5 bases each). This CDR3 contains 18 residues. The V end lost 5 bases, the J end lost 0 bases, and 20 bases lay between the germline ends. Germline V gives CDR1 KGHDR, CDR2 SFDVKD. The DNA for the CDR3 is TGTGCCACCAGTGCCCGACCCGGGACGGGGCGCAGCACAGATACGCAGTATTTT. Protein: CATSARPGTGRSTDTQYF.

This clone was detected only once. This chain uses TRBV12-3 or TRBV12-4 with TRBJ1-1; 7 positions match TRBD1. The CDR3 extends over 13 amino acids. Unmatched junction bases numbered 3, after V lost 0 bases and J lost 8 bases. The CDR3 protein is CASSLAQQGEAFF. The CDR3 nucleotides are TGTGCCAGCAGTTTAGCGCAACAGGGGGAAGCTTTCTTT.

V is TRBV24-1 and J is TRBJ2-5; D ambiguous. The CDR3 is 13 residues long. From germline, CDR1 is KGHDR and CDR2 SFDVKD. V lost 3 bases and J lost 2, with 6 bases in between. The CDR3 reads CATSDTGQETQYF. In DNA form, the CDR3 reads TGTGCCACCAGTGATACGGGTCAAGAGACCCAGTACTTC.

The chain uses TRBV6-5 and TRBJ1-1, with D possibly TRBD1 on 5 matching bases. The V and J ends lost 2 bases and 2 bases respectively, with 12 bases between them. The germline CDR1 and CDR2 sequences are MNHEY and SVGAGI. This CDR3 is 15 amino acids long. The CDR3 spells CASSYIQGYNTEAFF. The DNA of the CDR3 is TGTGCCAGCAGTTACATCCAGGGTTACAACACTGAAGCTTTCTTT.

This chain links TRBV28 with TRBJ1-1; the match to TRBD1 covers 9 bases. The trim removed 5 bases at V and 5 bases at J, leaving 6 bases unmatched. The germline V gene has CDR1 MDHEN and CDR2 SYDVKM. This CDR3 contains 14 residues. Here the CDR3 DNA reads TGTGCCAGCAGTACAGGGGACAGGGCGACTGAAGCTTTCTTT. Protein sequence: CASSTGDRATEAFF.

The chain couples TRBV12-5 to TRBJ2-5, with D unresolved. Per the germline V gene, CDR1 is LGHNT and CDR2 is FRNRAP. V lost 7 bases and J 5 bases, leaving 14 bases between the germline ends. There are 13 residues in the CDR3. The CDR3: CASALSGEETQYF. The CDR3 DNA follows: TGTGCTAGTGCCTTAAGTGGAGAGGAGACCCAGTACTTC.

CDR3 region: CASSQVGPAEAFF. CDR3 bases: TGCGCCAGCAGCCAAGTCGGGCCAGCTGAAGCTTTCTTT. The chain employs TRBV4-1 and TRBJ1-1; D is uncertain. Trimming shortened V by 1 base and J by 6 bases, and 9 bases separated the two germline ends. Looked up from germline, CDR1 is MGHRA and CDR2 is YSYEKL. The CDR3 sequence is 13 residues long.

The genes are TRBV18 and TRBJ2-1; tentatively, D is TRBD1 (5 bases). Per germline, CDR1 KGHSH and CDR2 LQKENI. V was pared by 3 bases and J by 1 base, with 10 bases between. CDR3 length equals 15 residues. The CDR3 coding sequence is TGTGCCAGCTCACCCGTGGCAGGGTCCTACAATGAGCAGTTCTTC. It specifies CASSPVAGSYNEQFF. Using reference TRBV18 and TRBJ2-1 for the parts outside the CDR3, the full variable domain is NAGVMQNPRHLVRRRGQEARLRCSPMKGHSHVYWYRQLPEEGLKFMVYLQKENIIDESGMPKERFSAEFPKEGPSILRIQQVVRGDSAAYFCASSPVAGSYNEQFFGPGTRLTVL.

The chain carries TRBV4-1 and TRBJ1-1; D is uncertain. V lost 0 bases and J 6 bases, leaving 11 bases between the germline ends. The CDR3 is 14 residues long. Germline lookup yields CDR1 MGHRA and CDR2 YSYEKL. CDR3 sequence (DNA): TGCGCCAGCAGCCAAGATCGTTGGAGCGCTGAAGCTTTCTTT. It codes for CASSQDRWSAEAFF.

The rearrangement joins TRBV12-3 or TRBV12-4 to TRBJ1-3; a possible D gene is TRBD1 (6 bases). This CDR3 spans 13 amino acids. Trimming pared 3 bases from V and 6 bases from J, leaving 9 bases between. The CDR3 spells CASSFEGVNTIYF. DNA for the CDR3: TGTGCCAGCAGTTTCGAGGGGGTAAACACCATATATTTT.

The chain couples TRBV5-4 to TRBJ1-1; D is unclear. Trimming shortened V by 2 bases and J by 0 bases, and 5 bases separated the two germline ends. The CDR3 spans 13 residues. Germline CDR1 SGHNT, CDR2 YYREEE (reference sequence). The CDR3 bases are TGTGCCAGCAGCTTTGACCTGAACACTGAAGCTTTCTTT. Residues: CASSFDLNTEAFF.

The chain carries TRBV4-3 and TRBJ1-4, with D possibly TRBD1 on 5 matching bases. Trimming cost V 4 bases and J 8 bases, with 11 bases left between them. The germline V gene has CDR1 LGHNA and CDR2 YSLEER. CDR3 length: 13 amino acids. CDR3 sequence reads: CASSLGGDEKLFF. DNA of the CDR3: TGCGCCAGCAGCCTCGGGGGGGACGAAAAACTGTTTTTT.

The V call is TRBV3-1 (or the pseudogene TRBV3-2), the J call TRBJ2-6; 8 nucleotides align to TRBD1. Germline V CDR1 and CDR2: LGHDT, YNNKEL (reference sequence). Trimming at V came to 2 bases and at J to 1 base, leaving 7 bases not matched to a gene. This CDR3 contains 18 residues. The CDR3 here is CASSQWTGSESGANVLTF. CDR3 sequence (DNA): TGTGCCAGCAGCCAATGGACAGGGTCGGAATCTGGGGCCAACGTCCTGACTTTC.

This clone occurred once. The chain uses TRBV5-1 and TRBJ2-7, with a weak D call TRBD1 (5 bases). This CDR3 spans 16 amino acids. Germline V CDR1 and CDR2: SGHRS, YFSETQ. The V end lost 2 bases, the J end lost 3 bases, and 18 bases lay between the germline ends. In nucleotides, the CDR3 is TGCGCCAGCAGCTTTTTCTTGGGGCAGGGCAACTACGAGCAGTACTTC. Its protein is CASSFFLGQGNYEQYF.

The DNA of the CDR3 is TGTGCCAGCAAGCGAAGGGAAAACAATGAGCAGTTCTTC. Its translation: CASKRRENNEQFF. The gene calls are TRBV7-2 and TRBJ2-1; D unresolved. This CDR3 contains 13 residues. Trimming shortened V by 7 bases and J by 5 bases, and 12 bases separated the two germline ends. Looked up from germline, CDR1 is SGHTA and CDR2 is FQGNSA. Complete variable domain (other parts from reference TRBV7-2 and TRBJ2-1): GAGVSQSPSNKVTEKGKDVELRCDPISGHTALYWYRQSLGQGLEFLIYFQGNSAPDKSGLPSDRFSAERTGGSVSTLTIQRTQQEDSAVYLCASKRRENNEQFFGPGTRLTVL.

The V and J genes are TRBV6-2 or TRBV6-3 and TRBJ1-1; 10 nucleotides match TRBD1. Looked up from germline, CDR1 is MNHEY and CDR2 is SVGEGT. The CDR3 is 16 amino acids. With V trimmed by 2 bases and J by 5 bases, 8 bases remained unmatched. The CDR3 sequence is CASSYLPRDRGTEAFF. Here the CDR3 DNA reads TGTGCCAGCAGTTACCTCCCCCGGGACAGGGGAACTGAAGCTTTCTTT.

V is TRBV6-2 or TRBV6-3 and J is TRBJ2-7; tentative D call: TRBD1 (5 bases). This CDR3 comprises 15 residues. Trimming took off 2 bases at V and 1 base at J, with 12 bases between the two ends. CDR1 and CDR2 from the germline V gene are MNHEY and SVGEGT. The chain's CDR3 is CASSYNLQGSYEQYF. The DNA for the CDR3 is TGTGCCAGCAGTTACAATCTCCAGGGTTCCTACGAGCAGTACTTC.

This clone is a singleton in its sample. V gene TRBV27 combines with J gene TRBJ2-1; D is undetermined. The germline V gene has CDR1 MNHEY and CDR2 SMNVEV (reference sequence). Trimming took off 4 bases at V and 9 bases at J, with 10 bases between the two ends. The CDR3 is 12 residues long. The CDR3 here is CASSSRRGEQFF. In nucleotides, the CDR3 is TGTGCCAGCAGTTCGAGACGAGGTGAGCAGTTCTTC.

The chain is built from TRBV5-1 and TRBJ1-1; possibly TRBD1 for D (6 bases). Germline CDR1 is SGHRS and CDR2 is YFSETQ. This CDR3 is 18 amino acids long. V lost 4 bases to trimming and J lost 1 base, with 23 bases between them. This CDR3 is CASSSTITGWGSNTEAFF. CDR3 sequence (DNA): TGCGCCAGCAGCAGCACGATAACAGGGTGGGGTTCGAACACTGAAGCTTTCTTT.

This chain connects TRBV5-5 to TRBJ1-1, with unresolved D. Trimming stripped 0 bases from V and 0 bases from J, with 12 bases between. The CDR3 covers 16 residues. Germline-derived CDR1 and CDR2 are SGHKS and YYEKEE (reference sequence). Written as DNA, the CDR3 is TGTGCCAGCAGCTTGGGTCCCGCCGGAATGAACACTGAAGCTTTCTTT. Residues: CASSLGPAGMNTEAFF.

This clone was recorded only once. The genes are TRBV5-1 and TRBJ1-3; TRBD1 matches 7 bases. V was clipped by 4 bases and J by 0 bases; unmatched bases: 10. In germline, CDR1 is SGHRS, CDR2 YFSETQ. The CDR3 consists of 17 residues. The DNA for the CDR3 is TGCGCCAGCAGCCCGATGGGGACAGTTAACTCTGGAAACACCATATATTTT. It encodes CASSPMGTVNSGNTIYF.